A single sample is the source of the 15 T cell receptor beta chains below, sequenced in a study of T cells in Graves' hyperthyroidism and ophthalmopathy. TCR beta CDR3 regions were amplified from RNA. When the TCR CDR3 underwent first-round RT-PCR, the HTBI primer set was used. TCRdb itself ran the multiplex PCR reads through MiXCR, one entry per CDR3 protein. This repertoire shows around 190,000 distinct CDR3 sequences, more than 15% found once; its top ten account for approximately 28%. Sequencing was performed on blood. The origin of the receptors is a woman aged 45-65 years with Graves' hyperthyroidism.

This clonotype was found many times. The gene calls are TRBV15 and TRBJ1-3; possible D gene TRBD1, 6 bases. The length of the CDR3 is 16 residues. The germline V and J ends were trimmed by 0 bases and 2 bases, with 11 bases remaining between them. Germline V CDR1 and CDR2: LNHNV, YYDKDF (reference sequence). CDR3 DNA sequence: TGTGCCACCAGCAGAGAGGGACCAGGGGCTGGAAACACCATATATTTT. This translates into CATSREGPGAGNTIYF.

The chain recombines TRBV29-1 with TRBJ1-1; tentatively, D is TRBD1 (5 bases). CDR3 length: 14 amino acids. CDR1 and CDR2 (germline): SQVTM, ANQGSEA. V was cut by 6 bases and J by 3 bases, with 17 bases left in between. Here the CDR3 DNA reads TGCAGCGTGGCTTGGCGGGGGAGGGACACTGAAGCTTTCTTT. This codes for CSVAWRGRDTEAFF.

This clonotype was picked up many times. The chain couples TRBV6-1 to TRBJ2-2; 9 bases are shared with TRBD1. The ends lost 4 bases at V and 4 bases at J; junction bases unmatched: 4. The CDR3 is made up of 15 amino acids. The germline V gene encodes CDR1 MNHNS and CDR2 SASEGT. DNA for the CDR3: TGTGCCAGCAGTGGGGACAGGGCGAGCACCGGGGAGCTGTTTTTT. Translating it yields CASSGDRASTGELFF.

This clonotype was detected only a few times. CDR3 residues: CASTSGLRETGGQFF. DNA for the CDR3: TGTGCCAGCACGTCTGGGTTGAGGGAGACAGGGGGGCAGTTCTTC. The chain links TRBV7-9 to TRBJ2-1, with 9 positions matching TRBD1. J gave up 12 bases and V 7 bases, and 16 bases lay outside the gene matches. CDR1 is SEHNR and CDR2 is FQNEAQ in the germline V gene (reference sequence). The CDR3 has 15 residues.

This clonotype was observed at least ten times. One junction end disagrees with the germline gene, perhaps due to a read error. The V and J genes are TRBV18 and TRBJ2-3; D is possibly TRBD1 or TRBD2 (5 bases each). Germline V CDR1 and CDR2: KGHSH, LQKENI. This CDR3 has 15 residues. CDR3 protein: CASSAPGRPTDTQYF. CDR3 sequence (DNA): TGTGCCAGCTCAGCACCGGGACGACCCACAGATACGCAGTATTTT.

Ten or more counts support this clonotype. This chain uses TRBV29-1 with TRBJ2-1, with no clear D. Per the germline V gene, CDR1 is SQVTM and CDR2 is ANQGSEA. The V end lost 2 bases, the J end lost 4 bases, and 6 bases lay between the germline ends. The CDR3 length is 12 residues. CDR3 DNA: TGCAGCGTTGAACCCACTTACAATGAGCAGTTCTTC. Translation gives CSVEPTYNEQFF.

V and J are TRBV18 and TRBJ2-1; D might be TRBD1 (5 bases). The CDR3 totals 13 residues. V dropped 5 bases and J dropped 8 bases, with 13 bases sitting between them. CDR1 KGHSH and CDR2 LQKENI come from the germline V gene. As DNA, the CDR3 is TGTGCCAGCTCATACTCGCAGGGCGATGAGCAGTTCTTC. This encodes CASSYSQGDEQFF. Full variable domain (missing parts from reference TRBV18 and TRBJ2-1): NAGVMQNPRHLVRRRGQEARLRCSPMKGHSHVYWYRQLPEEGLKFMVYLQKENIIDESGMPKERFSAEFPKEGPSILRIQQVVRGDSAAYFCASSYSQGDEQFFGPGTRLTVL.

This clonotype was observed many times. The chain is built from TRBV6-2 or TRBV6-3 and TRBJ2-2; D is perhaps TRBD1 (6 bases). The CDR3 extends over 17 amino acids. CDR1 MNHEY and CDR2 SVGEGT come from the germline V gene. V was pared by 2 bases and J by 8 bases, with 21 bases between. Here the CDR3 reads CASSYDWTVVGPGELFF. The CDR3 DNA reads TGTGCCAGCAGTTACGACTGGACAGTTGTAGGTCCGGGGGAGCTGTTTTTT.

This clonotype was found many times. The chain uses TRBV18 and TRBJ2-5; 12 bases map to TRBD2. This CDR3 spans 17 amino acids. With 6 bases clipped from V and 1 base from J, the junction kept 9 bases outside the gene matches. In germline, CDR1 is KGHSH, CDR2 LQKENI. The CDR3 sequence is CASSPRTSGALQETQYF. In DNA form, the CDR3 reads TGTGCCAGCTCCCCTCGGACTAGCGGGGCGCTCCAAGAGACCCAGTACTTC.

This clonotype was found a few times. This chain joins TRBV9 and TRBJ1-3; D is perhaps TRBD1 (5 bases). The V and J ends lost 3 bases and 0 bases respectively, with 10 bases between them. The CDR3 sequence is 15 residues long. Germline CDR1 SGDLS, CDR2 YYNGEE. For the CDR3, the DNA is TGTGCCAGCAGCGCTGGGACTTTCTCTGGAAACACCATATATTTT. This translates into CASSAGTFSGNTIYF. The full variable domain, rest sourced from reference TRBV9 and TRBJ1-3, is DSGVTQTPKHLITATGQRVTLRCSPRSGDLSVYWYQQSLDQGLQFLIQYYNGEERAKGNILERFSAQQFPDLHSELNLSSLELGDSALYFCASSAGTFSGNTIYFGEGSWLTVV.

This clonotype was observed at least ten times. The chain links TRBV2 to TRBJ2-5; 13 bases line up with TRBD2. Germline V lookup: CDR1 SNHLY, CDR2 FYNNEI. The V segment lost 6 bases and the J segment 5 bases; nucleotides outside the gene matches: 6. There are 15 residues in the CDR3. CDR3 in DNA: TGTGCCAGCAGGGGACTAGCGGGGATGGGGGAGACCCAGTACTTC. Translating it yields CASRGLAGMGETQYF.

This chain uses TRBV20-1 with TRBJ1-1; 8 bases agree with TRBD1. This CDR3 has 14 amino acids. CDR1 DFQATT and CDR2 SNEGSKA come from the germline V gene (reference sequence). V was clipped by 5 bases and J by 1 base; unmatched bases: 6. The CDR3 here is CSAHGQGSNTEAFF. The CDR3 DNA reads TGCAGTGCTCACGGACAGGGCTCGAACACTGAAGCTTTCTTT.

This clonotype was seen many times. The chain employs TRBV9 and TRBJ2-5; TRBD1 is a possible D gene (5 bases). V was shortened by 0 bases and J by 2 bases, with 8 bases between the two germline ends. The germline V gene has CDR1 SGDLS and CDR2 YYNGEE. The CDR3 consists of 14 residues. DNA of the CDR3: TGTGCCAGCAGCGTAGCTAGGGGTCAAGAGACCCAGTACTTC. Translating gives CASSVARGQETQYF. Complete variable domain (other parts from reference TRBV9 and TRBJ2-5): DSGVTQTPKHLITATGQRVTLRCSPRSGDLSVYWYQQSLDQGLQFLIQYYNGEERAKGNILERFSAQQFPDLHSELNLSSLELGDSALYFCASSVARGQETQYFGPGTRLLVL.

As to this clonotype: Mismatch with germline at one junction end may stem from a read error. V gene TRBV28 combines with J gene TRBJ2-2; D may be TRBD1 or TRBD2 (6 bases each). This CDR3 has 15 amino acids. Germline values: CDR1 MDHEN, CDR2 SYDVKM. In nucleotides, the CDR3 is TGTGCCAGCAGTCTAGGGGGGTCGAACACCGGGGAGCTGCTTTTT. Encoded protein: CASSLGGSNTGELLF.

This clonotype was found many times. CDR3 amino acids: CASSLFSSRVYEQFF. CDR3 nucleotide sequence: TGTGCCAGCAGCTTATTCTCGAGCAGGGTTTATGAGCAGTTCTTC. This chain joins TRBV7-6 and TRBJ2-1; maybe TRBD1 (5 bases). This CDR3 is built from 15 residues. V lost 2 bases and J lost 8, with 16 bases in between. CDR1 and CDR2 (germline): SGHVS, FNYEAQ.